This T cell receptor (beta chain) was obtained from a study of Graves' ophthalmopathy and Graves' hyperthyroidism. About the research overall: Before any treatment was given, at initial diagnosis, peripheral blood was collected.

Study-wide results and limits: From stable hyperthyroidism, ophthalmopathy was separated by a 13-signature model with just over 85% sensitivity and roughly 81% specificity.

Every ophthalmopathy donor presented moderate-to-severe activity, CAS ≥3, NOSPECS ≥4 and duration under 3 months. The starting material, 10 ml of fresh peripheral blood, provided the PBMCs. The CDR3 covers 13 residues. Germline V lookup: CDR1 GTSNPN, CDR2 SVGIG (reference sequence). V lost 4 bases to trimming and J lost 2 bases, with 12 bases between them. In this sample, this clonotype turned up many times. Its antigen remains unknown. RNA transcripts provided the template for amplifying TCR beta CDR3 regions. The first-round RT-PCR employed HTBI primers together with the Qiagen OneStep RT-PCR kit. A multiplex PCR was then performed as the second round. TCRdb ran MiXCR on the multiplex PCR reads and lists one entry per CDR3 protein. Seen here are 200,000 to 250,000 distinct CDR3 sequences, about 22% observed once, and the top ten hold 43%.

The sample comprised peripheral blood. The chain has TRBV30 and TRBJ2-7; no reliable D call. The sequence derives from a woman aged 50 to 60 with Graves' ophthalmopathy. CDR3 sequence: CAWKRPQTYEQYF. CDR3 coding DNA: TGTGCCTGGAAACGGCCTCAAACCTACGAGCAGTACTTC.